This T cell receptor beta chain emerged from a study of identical twins. Study observations and caveats: Invariant cells of the MAIT and iNKT types might have partly distorted the zero-insertion analyses. Twin pairs had excess sharing that was weaker in beta out-of-frame sequences. The more abundant beta clonotypes in cord blood had fewer insertions, and memory repertoires did not show this.

Notes on this clonotype: Its cognate antigen is unknown.

TCRdb processed the 5' RACE reads anew with MiXCR; each CDR3 protein has one entry. The sample includes roughly 1,500,000 distinct CDR3 sequences, about 30% seen only once; the top ten take around 0.25%. The V end was cut by 6 bases, the J end by 6 bases, with 17 bases between. Germline CDR1 and CDR2: MNHEY and SVGEGT. The CDR3 length is 14 residues. The rearrangement links TRBV6-2 or TRBV6-3 to TRBJ1-2; no reliable D call. The clonotype was recovered from a newborn girl in good health. Sequencing was performed on cord blood. CDR3 DNA: TGTGCCAGCAGCCAGACGGTCACAGTCCATGGCTACACCTTC. This translates into CASSQTVTVHGYTF.